This T cell receptor (beta chain) was observed in a study of blood T cell repertoires in COVID-19. Study processing details: Amplification of reference gene primers provided the estimated nucleated cell counts. Measured with immunoSEQ multiplex PCR; TCRdb has only the in-frame clones, and not every one. The V and J calls and clone size come from that table; D and trimming were worked out from the DNA. The table shows under 140,000 clones, with 75% to 80% occurring only once. The CDR3 is made up of 11 amino acids. V lost 5 bases and J 13 bases, leaving 15 bases between the germline ends. The germline gives CDR1 GTSNPN, CDR2 SVGIG (reference sequence).

The source material was peripheral blood. The receptor was derived from a woman older than 75 with active or convalescent COVID-19. V usage is TRBV30 and J usage is TRBJ2-1; no reliable D call. This chain's CDR3 is CAWQKIAEQFF. The CDR3, as DNA: TGTGCCTGGCAGAAAATAGCCGAACAGTTCTTC.